These 20 T cell receptor beta chains originate from one sample sequenced in a study of beta chain features in type 1 diabetes. Their target antigens are unknown. Study-wide findings and caveats: TCRB CDR3s were moderately but significantly shorter in Type 1 diabetes patients in all four CD4+ subsets.

Investigators reverse transcribed all isolated RNA, so they sequenced expressed TCRB transcripts. Data came from immunoSEQ multiplex PCR; TCRdb stores just in-frame clones and leaves some out. This table holds some 700,000 clones, around 15% found once. The specimen sequenced was naive CD4+ T cells from blood. All receptors come from a man between 18 and 35 years old with type 1 diabetes.

This clone was seen a handful of times. The rearrangement links TRBV5-4 to TRBJ1-3; D not resolved. The CDR3 runs to 15 residues. V lost 0 bases and J lost 0, with 7 bases in between. Germline CDR1 reads SGHNT; CDR2 reads YYREEE (reference sequence). The CDR3 spells CASSLGGNSGNTIYF. The CDR3 DNA follows: TGTGCCAGCAGCTTGGGCGGGAACTCTGGAAACACCATATATTTT.

Comment on this clone: The germline gene is not matched at one end of the junction; a read error may be the cause. This chain joins TRBV18 and TRBJ1-1; D uncertain. The CDR3 is made up of 12 amino acids. From germline, CDR1 is KGHSH and CDR2 LQKENI. This CDR3 is CASSPVLEGHVF. The CDR3, as DNA: TGTGCCAGCTCACCTGTACTCGAAGGTCACGTCTTT.

The chain joins TRBV19 to TRBJ1-5, with D possibly TRBD1 on 5 matching bases. This CDR3 spans 15 amino acids. Looked up from germline, CDR1 is LNHDA and CDR2 is SQIVND (reference sequence). The V end lost 7 bases, the J end lost 5 bases, and 18 bases lay between the germline ends. The CDR3: CASTWAQGPDQPQHF. CDR3 coding DNA: TGTGCCAGTACCTGGGCGCAGGGCCCTGATCAGCCCCAGCATTTT. The full variable domain, completed using reference TRBV19 and TRBJ1-5, is DGGITQSPKYLFRKEGQNVTLSCEQNLNHDAMYWYRQDPGQGLRLIYYSQIVNDFQKGDIAEGYSVSREKKESFPLTVTSAQKNPTAFYLCASTWAQGPDQPQHFGDGTRLSIL.

V gene TRBV2 combines with J gene TRBJ1-6; D is undetermined. CDR3 length equals 15 residues. Trimming took off 8 bases at V and 0 bases at J, with 11 bases between the two ends. Looked up from germline, CDR1 is SNHLY and CDR2 is FYNNEI. CDR3: CASRGGSSYNSPLHF. The CDR3 DNA sequence: TGTGCCAGCCGGGGAGGGAGCTCCTATAATTCACCCCTCCACTTT. Filled out from reference TRBV2 and TRBJ1-6, the complete variable domain reads EPEVTQTPSHQVTQMGQEVILRCVPISNHLYFYWYRQILGQKVEFLVSFYNNEISEKSEIFDDQFSVERPDGSNFTLKIRSTKLEDSAMYFCASRGGSSYNSPLHFGNGTRLTVT.

This clone was counted a few times. V and J are TRBV30 and TRBJ2-5; the match to TRBD1 covers 7 bases. The length of the CDR3 is 12 residues. V lost 3 bases, J lost 7 bases, and 5 bases stayed unmatched. CDR1 and CDR2 from the germline V gene are GTSNPN and SVGIG (reference sequence). CDR3 region: CAWSRGGRTQYF. The CDR3 DNA reads TGTGCCTGGAGCCGAGGGGGCCGGACCCAGTACTTC. Full variable domain (outside the CDR3, taken from reference TRBV30 and TRBJ2-5): SQTIHQWPATLVQPVGSPLSLECTVEGTSNPNLYWYRQAAGRGLQLLFYSVGIGQISSEVPQNLSASRPQDRQFILSSKKLLLSDSGFYLCAWSRGGRTQYFGPGTRLLVL.

There are a few counts of this clone. J is TRBJ1-5 and V is TRBV29-1; TRBD1 might be the D (5 bases). CDR1 is SQVTM and CDR2 is ANQGSEA in the germline V gene. This CDR3 region has 12 residues. V lost 6 bases, J lost 8 bases, and 14 bases lay in between. The CDR3 sequence: CSVRTPTEPQHF. The CDR3 DNA follows: TGCAGCGTAAGGACACCGACAGAGCCCCAGCATTTT.

The CDR3 protein is CASSQEGRDDNGYTF. DNA of the CDR3: TGTGCCAGCAGCCAAGAGGGCAGGGACGATAATGGCTACACCTTC. This chain joins TRBV4-2 and TRBJ1-2; TRBD1 might be the D (5 bases). Trimming took off 0 bases at V and 6 bases at J, with 14 bases between the two ends. This CDR3 is built from 15 residues. The germline V gene has CDR1 LGHNA and CDR2 YNFKEQ.

The chain is built from TRBV7-9 and TRBJ1-2, with D unresolved. Per the germline V gene, CDR1 is SEHNR and CDR2 is FQNEAQ (reference sequence). V lost 0 bases to trimming and J lost 8 bases, with 7 bases between them. The CDR3 contains 12 residues. CDR3: CASSLASRGYTF. CDR3 bases: TGTGCCAGCAGCTTAGCCAGCAGAGGCTACACCTTC.

The J gene is TRBJ1-2, the V gene TRBV7-9; D not resolved. Trimming shortened V by 3 bases and J by 1 base, and 0 bases separated the two germline ends. CDR1 and CDR2 (germline): SEHNR, FQNEAQ (reference sequence). The CDR3 is 11 amino acids. The CDR3 sequence: CASSFNYGYTF. CDR3 nucleotide sequence: TGTGCCAGCAGCTTTAACTATGGCTACACCTTC. Full variable domain (rest looked up from reference TRBV7-9 and TRBJ1-2): DTGVSQNPRHKITKRGQNVTFRCDPISEHNRLYWYRQTLGQGPEFLTYFQNEAQLEKSRLLSDRFSAERPKGSFSTLEIQRTEQGDSAMYLCASSFNYGYTFGSGTRLTVV.

This chain joins TRBV7-9 and TRBJ1-1, with D perhaps TRBD1 (6 bases). V dropped 0 bases and J dropped 1 base, with 9 bases sitting between them. This CDR3 has 15 residues. Per the germline V gene, CDR1 is SEHNR and CDR2 is FQNEAQ (reference sequence). The CDR3 spells CASSLAQGPNTEAFF. In DNA, the CDR3 is TGTGCCAGCAGCTTAGCCCAGGGGCCGAACACTGAAGCTTTCTTT.

The chain carries TRBV30 and TRBJ1-1; no clear D gene. The CDR3 covers 13 residues. Trimming pared 2 bases from V and 0 bases from J, leaving 7 bases between. The germline V gene encodes CDR1 GTSNPN and CDR2 SVGIG (reference sequence). CDR3 bases: TGTGCCTGGAGTCTAGAACTGAACACTGAAGCTTTCTTT. This gives the protein CAWSLELNTEAFF.

This clone was counted between two and nine times. The rearrangement joins TRBV6-1 to TRBJ1-1; 9 bases match TRBD1. This CDR3 is built from 13 residues. Trimming cost V 6 bases and J 7 bases; bases outside gene matches: 6. The germline V gene has CDR1 MNHNS and CDR2 SASEGT. As DNA, the CDR3 is TGTGCCAGCAGCTTATCGGGACAGGGTGAAGCTTTCTTT. Its translation: CASSLSGQGEAFF.

This clone was found once. The CDR3 here is CATSTNGAAGYEQYF. The CDR3 DNA follows: TGTGCCACCAGCACCAACGGTGCAGCGGGCTACGAGCAGTACTTC. The V call is TRBV15, the J call TRBJ2-7, with D tentatively TRBD2 (6 bases). In germline, CDR1 is LNHNV, CDR2 YYDKDF (reference sequence). The CDR3 is made up of 15 amino acids. Trimming pared 4 bases from V and 3 bases from J, leaving 16 bases between.

V and J are TRBV10-2 and TRBJ2-2; D unresolved. The germline CDR1 and CDR2 sequences are WSHSY and SAAADI. CDR3 size: 12 residues. The V end was cut by 1 base, the J end by 6 bases, with 3 bases between. CDR3 DNA sequence: TGCGCCAGCAGTGAGTTTCCCGGGGAGCTGTTTTTT. Protein sequence: CASSEFPGELFF.

This clone has just a few counts. The chain links TRBV13 to TRBJ1-2; D uncertain. The germline CDR1 and CDR2 sequences are PRHDT and FYEKMQ (reference sequence). This CDR3 spans 11 amino acids. Trimming cost V 5 bases and J 4 bases, with 5 bases left between them. The CDR3 reads CASSPLYGYTF. CDR3 nucleotide sequence: TGTGCCAGCAGCCCGCTCTATGGCTACACCTTC.

The chain couples TRBV6-1 to TRBJ2-1; D might be TRBD1 (6 bases). CDR1 and CDR2 from the germline V gene are MNHNS and SASEGT. The CDR3 is 14 amino acids. V lost 4 bases, J lost 5 bases, and 12 bases lay in between. The DNA of the CDR3 is TGTGCCAGCAGTGTGAGGACAGCCGACAATGAGCAGTTCTTC. This codes for CASSVRTADNEQFF.

The rearrangement joins TRBV27 to TRBJ2-6, with unresolved D. CDR1 is MNHEY, CDR2 SMNVEV, per germline (reference sequence). The ends were cut back, 3 bases at V and 3 bases at J, with 6 bases in the middle. This CDR3 spans 14 amino acids. CDR3 bases: TGTGCCAGCAGTTTCTTGGGTGGGGCCAACGTCCTGACTTTC. Its translation is CASSFLGGANVLTF.

A few counts support this clone. V and J are TRBV29-1 and TRBJ2-5; 10 bases are a match to TRBD2. The junction had 12 bases not matched to a gene; V was cut back by 7 bases and J by 4 bases. CDR3 length: 15 amino acids. Germline V gene sequence: CDR1 SQVTM, CDR2 ANQGSEA. The CDR3 region is CSAVEERGGPETQYF. In nucleotides, the CDR3 is TGCAGCGCCGTCGAAGAGCGGGGGGGCCCAGAGACCCAGTACTTC.

This clone was counted between two and nine times. The gene calls are TRBV5-1 and TRBJ2-1, with 12 bases lining up with TRBD2. The CDR3 runs to 17 residues. Germline V gene data show CDR1 as SGHRS and CDR2 as YFSETQ. V lost 5 bases and J lost 1; bases outside the gene matches: 7. The CDR3 DNA sequence: TGCGCCAGCAGGTTACTAGCGGGGGGACTTTCCTACAATGAGCAGTTCTTC. This encodes CASRLLAGGLSYNEQFF.

The chain employs TRBV4-2 and TRBJ2-5, with D perhaps TRBD2 (5 bases). Germline V gene lookup returns CDR1 LGHNA and CDR2 YNFKEQ. The V end was cut by 1 base, the J end by 4 bases, with 19 bases between. This CDR3 is built from 17 residues. The CDR3 spells CASSQGGGDRLIETQYF. The CDR3 nucleotides are TGTGCCAGCAGCCAAGGAGGAGGAGATCGCCTGATAGAGACCCAGTACTTC.